Listed here are 28 T cell receptor beta chains from one sample, sequenced in a study of shared clonotypes between healthy human individuals. Data came from immunoSEQ multiplex PCR; TCRdb stores just in-frame clones and leaves some out. The sample gives about 1.1 million clones, approximately 80% of which show up once; 0.89% is in the top ten. Sequenced input: memory CD4+ T cells from PBMCs. The subset: CD45RA-negative fraction. Source of these receptors: a man younger than 35 in good health. Some clones in this sample may be carry-over from other donors' samples.

The V gene is TRBV10-3, the J gene TRBJ2-3; 9 bases match TRBD2. After removal of 4 bases from V and 4 bases from J, the junction contained 3 bases not matched to a gene. This CDR3 is built from 14 residues. CDR1 is ENHRY and CDR2 is SYGVKD in the germline V gene. CDR3 residues: CAISGAGGPDTQYF. CDR3 DNA: TGTGCCATCAGTGGAGCGGGAGGTCCAGATACGCAGTATTTT.

Regarding this clone: Given a much more abundant clone one base away, this may be a read error. The sample contains more than one DNA sequence encoding this CDR3. The rearrangement links TRBV28 to TRBJ2-7, with 12 nucleotides matching TRBD2. V lost 6 bases to trimming and J lost 2 bases; unmatched junction nucleotides: 2. In germline, CDR1 is MDHEN, CDR2 SYDVKM. The CDR3 covers 14 residues. CDR3 nucleotides: TGTGCCAGCAGCCGACTAGCGGGGGCCTACGAGCAGTACTTC. The encoded protein is CASSRLAGAYEQYF.

This clone was picked up many times. The V gene is TRBV18, the J gene TRBJ2-1; D is unresolved. Trimming cost V 3 bases and J 10 bases, with 7 bases left between them. This CDR3 region has 11 residues. Germline V lookup: CDR1 KGHSH, CDR2 LQKENI. This CDR3 reads CASSPETEQFF. Here the CDR3 DNA reads TGTGCCAGCTCACCTGAGACCGAGCAGTTCTTC. Using reference TRBV18 and TRBJ2-1 for the parts outside the CDR3, the full variable domain is NAGVMQNPRHLVRRRGQEARLRCSPMKGHSHVYWYRQLPEEGLKFMVYLQKENIIDESGMPKERFSAEFPKEGPSILRIQQVVRGDSAAYFCASSPETEQFFGPGTRLTVL.

The chain combines TRBV11-1 with TRBJ1-1; D not certain. Trimming pared 0 bases from V and 1 base from J, leaving 3 bases between. Germline V gene lookup returns CDR1 SGHAT and CDR2 FQDESV (reference sequence). This CDR3 has 13 amino acids. CDR3 DNA sequence: TGTGCCAGCAGCTTAGCTCGGAACACTGAAGCTTTCTTT. Its protein is CASSLARNTEAFF.

About this clone itself: A read error may explain this, as a much larger clone is one base away. This chain joins TRBV11-3 and TRBJ1-1; possible D gene TRBD1, 5 bases. The germline V gene encodes CDR1 SGHNT and CDR2 YENEEA. CDR3 size: 14 residues. Trimming removed 2 bases at V and 1 base at J, with 8 bases between. The CDR3 spells CASSLMGENTEAFF. DNA for the CDR3: TGTGCCAGCAGCTTAATGGGGGAGAACACTGAAGCTTTCTTT.

This clone was observed many times. The chain is built from TRBV4-2 and TRBJ2-1, with 13 bases matching TRBD2. J lost 7 bases, V lost 5 bases, and 8 bases had no gene match. The V gene's germline CDR1 is LGHNA and CDR2 YNFKEQ. The CDR3 is made up of 16 amino acids. CDR3 DNA sequence: TGTGCCAGCAGCTACGGGACTAGCGGGATCAGGAATGAGCAGTTCTTC. This encodes CASSYGTSGIRNEQFF.

The rearrangement uses TRBV5-4 and TRBJ2-4; 7 nucleotides line up with TRBD1. Germline V CDR1 and CDR2: SGHNT, YYREEE (reference sequence). This CDR3 is built from 14 residues. The trim removed 4 bases at V and 4 bases at J, leaving 5 bases unmatched. The CDR3 sequence: CASSTNRGKNIQYF. CDR3 in DNA: TGTGCCAGCAGCACGAACAGGGGTAAAAACATTCAGTACTTC. The full variable domain, completed using reference TRBV5-4 and TRBJ2-4, is ETGVTQSPTHLIKTRGQQVTLRCSSQSGHNTVSWYQQALGQGPQFIFQYYREEENGRGNFPPRFSGLQFPNYSSELNVNALELDDSALYLCASSTNRGKNIQYFGAGTRLSVL.

This chain links TRBV6-1 with TRBJ2-5, with 7 bases fitting TRBD2. This CDR3 region has 13 residues. The V segment lost 8 bases and the J segment 5 bases; nucleotides outside the gene matches: 8. Germline loops: CDR1 MNHNS, CDR2 SASEGT. CDR3 sequence (DNA): TGTGCCAGCTCACTAGCGAACCGGGAGACCCAGTACTTC. Its protein is CASSLANRETQYF.

The chain employs TRBV18 and TRBJ1-2; possibly TRBD1 for D (5 bases). Germline-derived CDR1 and CDR2 are KGHSH and LQKENI. CDR3 length: 13 residues. Trimming removed 2 bases from V and 7 bases from J, with 11 bases in between. The CDR3 sequence is CASSPDSVIGYTF. The CDR3 nucleotides are TGTGCCAGCTCACCAGACAGTGTTATTGGCTACACCTTC.

This chain connects TRBV4-3 to TRBJ1-1; 9 nucleotides align to TRBD1. Unmatched junction bases numbered 3, after V lost 0 bases and J lost 4 bases. Germline values: CDR1 LGHNA, CDR2 YSLEER. The CDR3 has 15 residues. In nucleotides, the CDR3 is TGCGCCAGCAGCCAAGAACAGGGGGCGGGCACTGAAGCTTTCTTT. Protein sequence: CASSQEQGAGTEAFF.

DNA for the CDR3: TGCGCCAGCAGCTTACTACAGGGCGTAGATGGCTACACCTTC. Protein product: CASSLLQGVDGYTF. The chain couples TRBV5-1 to TRBJ1-2; a possible D gene is TRBD1 (6 bases). Germline V gene sequence: CDR1 SGHRS, CDR2 YFSETQ. The CDR3 has 14 residues. V gave up 2 bases and J gave up 6 bases, with 14 bases separating them.

The chain couples TRBV19 to TRBJ1-5; D is unclear. V was trimmed by 6 bases and J by 6 bases, leaving 21 bases between them. Looked up from germline, CDR1 is LNHDA and CDR2 is SQIVND (reference sequence). This CDR3 is built from 16 residues. CDR3 amino acids: CASSLKTLGGFQPQHF. The DNA for the CDR3 is TGTGCCAGTAGCCTAAAAACCCTCGGAGGTTTTCAGCCCCAGCATTTT. Full variable domain (missing parts from reference TRBV19 and TRBJ1-5): DGGITQSPKYLFRKEGQNVTLSCEQNLNHDAMYWYRQDPGQGLRLIYYSQIVNDFQKGDIAEGYSVSREKKESFPLTVTSAQKNPTAFYLCASSLKTLGGFQPQHFGDGTRLSIL.

This clone has a count of ten or more. The chain is built from TRBV5-1 and TRBJ2-7; 12 positions match TRBD1. Trimming took 4 bases from V and 5 from J; bases not matched to a gene: 10. CDR1 is SGHRS and CDR2 is YFSETQ in the germline V gene. The CDR3 contains 16 residues. CDR3 sequence (DNA): TGCGCCAGCAGCGTGGGACAGGGGGCGTACGGGGACGAGCAGTACTTC. It specifies CASSVGQGAYGDEQYF.

The chain combines TRBV10-3 with TRBJ2-5; TRBD1 matches at 10 bases. Trimming cost V 11 bases and J 4 bases; bases outside gene matches: 10. The CDR3 contains 14 residues. CDR1 is ENHRY, CDR2 SYGVKD, per germline. The CDR3 loop is CAAGTGATGETQYF. The CDR3 DNA follows: TGTGCCGCGGGGACAGGGGCGACTGGAGAGACCCAGTACTTC.

V usage is TRBV2 and J usage is TRBJ2-7, with D possibly TRBD2 on 5 matching bases. Per the germline V gene, CDR1 is SNHLY and CDR2 is FYNNEI. Deletions cut 5 bases from V and 3 bases from J, with 11 bases between. The CDR3 is made up of 13 amino acids. CDR3 loop: CASSYPGVYEQYF. The CDR3 DNA reads TGTGCCAGCAGTTACCCCGGGGTCTACGAGCAGTACTTC.

This rearrangement joins TRBV18 to TRBJ1-5; D remains unclear. Germline loops: CDR1 KGHSH, CDR2 LQKENI. V was cut by 1 base and J by 2 bases, with 12 bases left in between. The CDR3 extends over 16 amino acids. CDR3 amino acids: CASSPRAGLGNQPQHF. The CDR3 DNA sequence: TGTGCCAGCTCACCACGGGCCGGCCTCGGCAATCAGCCCCAGCATTTT.

J is TRBJ2-2 and V is TRBV18; possible D gene TRBD1, 5 bases. CDR3 size: 16 residues. Trimming removed 4 bases at V and 0 bases at J, with 12 bases between. Germline CDR1 reads KGHSH; CDR2 reads LQKENI. The CDR3 DNA reads TGTGCCAGCTCACGCCCCGCGACAGCGAACACCGGGGAGCTGTTTTTT. Its translation is CASSRPATANTGELFF.

The chain has TRBV6-5 and TRBJ1-5; D is unclear. The CDR3 sequence is 15 residues long. Per germline, CDR1 MNHEY and CDR2 SVGAGI. Trimming left V 6 bases short and J 4 bases short, with 16 bases between. Here the CDR3 reads CASRGSFLGNQPQHF. CDR3 coding DNA: TGTGCCAGCAGGGGGAGTTTCTTAGGGAATCAGCCCCAGCATTTT.

The chain joins TRBV19 to TRBJ2-7, with D hard to call. This CDR3 has 16 amino acids. The germline V and J ends were trimmed by 3 bases and 0 bases, with 15 bases remaining between them. Germline CDR1 reads LNHDA; CDR2 reads SQIVND (reference sequence). The CDR3 nucleotides read TGTGCCAGTAGTATCCCCATCCGAAAGAGCTCCTACGAGCAGTACTTC. Encoded protein: CASSIPIRKSSYEQYF.

The rearrangement joins TRBV19 to TRBJ2-3; the match to TRBD1 covers 9 bases. Germline values: CDR1 LNHDA, CDR2 SQIVND (reference sequence). V was clipped by 6 bases and J by 2 bases; unmatched bases: 3. This CDR3 contains 14 residues. The CDR3 DNA sequence: TGTGCCAGTAGCAACAGGGGGCTCACAGATACGCAGTATTTT. This translates into CASSNRGLTDTQYF.

The CDR3 reads CASSVASGMYNEQFF. The CDR3 DNA is TGTGCCAGCAGCGTAGCTAGCGGGATGTACAATGAGCAGTTCTTC. The chain links TRBV9 to TRBJ2-1; 9 positions agree with TRBD2. Germline V gene sequence: CDR1 SGDLS, CDR2 YYNGEE. This CDR3 is 15 amino acids long. V dropped 0 bases and J dropped 4; count of bases not matched to a gene: 2. Variable domain in full (rest from reference TRBV9 and TRBJ2-1): DSGVTQTPKHLITATGQRVTLRCSPRSGDLSVYWYQQSLDQGLQFLIQYYNGEERAKGNILERFSAQQFPDLHSELNLSSLELGDSALYFCASSVASGMYNEQFFGPGTRLTVL.

This clone is termed medium-sized. J is TRBJ1-2 and V is TRBV18; no reliable D call. Germline assignment: CDR1 KGHSH and CDR2 LQKENI. Trimming pared 1 base from V and 7 bases from J, leaving 7 bases between. This CDR3 contains 12 residues. In DNA, the CDR3 is TGTGCCAGCTCACCACAGGCGGCTGGCTACACCTTC. Protein: CASSPQAAGYTF.

This chain links TRBV5-1 with TRBJ2-1, with TRBD2 matching over 15 bases. The CDR3 contains 20 residues. CDR1 and CDR2 from the germline V gene are SGHRS and YFSETQ. With 4 bases clipped from V and 2 bases from J, the junction kept 13 bases outside the gene matches. The CDR3 DNA is TGCGCCAGCAGCACGTCAAGGGGGACTAGCGGGAGGTCCGCCTACAATGAGCAGTTCTTC. Translating it yields CASSTSRGTSGRSAYNEQFF.

J is TRBJ2-1 and V is TRBV2; the D is unclear. The germline V and J ends were trimmed by 4 bases and 8 bases, with 9 bases remaining between them. The CDR3 extends over 12 amino acids. The germline V gene has CDR1 SNHLY and CDR2 FYNNEI. CDR3 bases: TGTGCCAGCAGTGGCAGCTTTTATGAGCAGTTCTTC. This codes for CASSGSFYEQFF.

The V call is TRBV7-9, the J call TRBJ2-2; TRBD1 agrees at 11 bases. The CDR3 runs to 17 residues. V was clipped by 6 bases and J by 4 bases; unmatched bases: 10. Germline-derived CDR1 and CDR2 are SEHNR and FQNEAQ (reference sequence). This chain's CDR3 is CASSTYGTGGSTGELFF. CDR3 in DNA: TGTGCCAGCAGTACCTACGGGACAGGGGGGAGCACCGGGGAGCTGTTTTTT.

CDR3 DNA: TGTGCCTGGAATACAGGGGTCGGGGACGAGCAGTACTTC. It translates to CAWNTGVGDEQYF. The chain is built from TRBV30 and TRBJ2-7; 7 positions agree with TRBD1. From germline, CDR1 is GTSNPN and CDR2 SVGIG (reference sequence). With 4 bases clipped from V and 5 bases from J, the junction kept 8 bases outside the gene matches. There are 13 residues in the CDR3.

This clone was detected only a few times. J is TRBJ1-1 and V is TRBV6-5; no definite D call. Germline V gene data show CDR1 as MNHEY and CDR2 as SVGAGI. CDR3 size: 15 residues. Trimming stripped 7 bases from V and 0 bases from J, with 15 bases between. CDR3 in DNA: TGTGCCAGCACCAACGCTGGGATTATGAACACTGAAGCTTTCTTT. Translation: CASTNAGIMNTEAFF.

Worth noting for this clone: This is likely a read error, given that the CDR3 carries no conserved phenylalanine or tryptophan at its end. Because the CDR3's place on the DNA is in doubt, the DNA is left out and the CDR3 is given as listed by TCRdb. V and J are TRBV6-1 and TRBJ2-7. The CDR3 contains 11 residues when both ends are counted. The germline CDR1 and CDR2 sequences are MNHNS and SASEGT. The CDR3 region is CASSEGVLWHL.